This T cell receptor beta chain was obtained from a study of response to subunit inactivated influenza vaccine. TCRdb used MiXCR to reprocess the RT-PCR reads, holding one entry per CDR3 protein. Of about 530,000 distinct CDR3 sequences detected, roughly 13% appear once; the ten largest clones hold around 13%. The CDR3 loop spans 18 amino acids. The source was PBMCs from blood, collected roughly 6 weeks after vaccination. The rearrangement joins TRBV21-1 to TRBJ1-3; the DNA was not compared with TRBD1, the D call given in the table. TRBV21-1 constitutes a pseudogene. The sequence derives from a man in his fifties who received an inactivated influenza vaccine. The CDR3 protein is CASSRGPGAFLSGNTIYF. CDR3 DNA sequence: TGTGCCAGCAGCCGGGGACCAGGGGCCTTCCTCTCTGGAAACACCATATATTTT.